This TCR beta chain derives from a study of T cells in localized non-small cell lung cancer. Study results and limitations: Among the top 100 tumor clones, a median approximately 60 appeared in adjacent lung. Sequencing was restricted to one tumor region; therefore, heterogeneity remains possible. Uninvolved adjacent lung had higher T cell clonality than tumor and all other tissues. In the blood, greater T cell density corresponded to longer overall survival.

The assay was immunoSEQ multiplex PCR, and TCRdb's table has in-frame clones only and misses some. Of roughly 1,500 clones in the sample, approximately 24% were seen once. The CDR3 has 12 amino acids. The V and J ends lost 9 bases and 7 bases respectively, with 16 bases between them. The germline gives CDR1 SGDLS, CDR2 YYNGEE. A remark on this clone: The antigen is unknown.

This receptor was identified in a male donor aged 60 or older with stage I lung adenocarcinoma. Material: normal lung tissue next to the tumor, obtained before any cancer treatment. The chain links TRBV9 to TRBJ1-1; D is uncertain. CDR3 sequence: CAISPPTVEAFF. The CDR3 coding sequence is TGTGCCATCTCCCCCCCAACAGTTGAAGCTTTCTTT. Complete variable domain (other parts from reference TRBV9 and TRBJ1-1): DSGVTQTPKHLITATGQRVTLRCSPRSGDLSVYWYQQSLDQGLQFLIQYYNGEERAKGNILERFSAQQFPDLHSELNLSSLELGDSALYFCAISPPTVEAFFGQGTRLTVV.